This paragraph reports one T cell receptor beta chain. The ends lost 5 bases at V and 5 bases at J; junction bases unmatched: 11. CDR1 is SGHAT, CDR2 FQNNGV, per germline. The CDR3 has 15 residues. This sample is part of a study of CD4 and CD8 cells across lung adenocarcinoma regions. Using its own MiXCR run on the PCR reads, TCRdb lists one record per CDR3 protein. The table lists 9,000 or so distinct CDR3 sequences, roughly 50% of them singletons. Sequenced: CD8+ T cells from the margin of a lung tumor. The chain employs TRBV11-2 and TRBJ1-1, with TRBD1 matching over 7 bases. The receptor comes from a female donor with lung adenocarcinoma. The CD4 and CD8 labels of this study may be unreliable. CDR3 bases: TGTGCCAGCAGCCCCCTTTTCAGGGGGAAGACTGAAGCTTTCTTT. It translates to CASSPLFRGKTEAFF.